This record covers a single TCR beta chain. V dropped 5 bases and J dropped 5 bases, with 6 bases sitting between them. The CDR3 contains 12 residues. The germline V gene has CDR1 LNHDA and CDR2 SQIVND (reference sequence). The entry originates in a study of blood T cell repertoires in COVID-19. The overall study: Donors in the United States, Italy and Spain gave samples during acute or convalescent COVID-19. T cells, B-cell-depleted T cells, or PBMCs supplied cDNA or gDNA.

Original handling: The authors estimated nucleated cell counts from reference gene primer amplification. Repertoires were generated with immunoSEQ multiplex PCR, while TCRdb's copy carries only in-frame clones and drops some. V and J calls and clone size come straight from that table; D and trimming were deduced from the DNA. The repertoire holds just over 150,000 clones, with about 80% as singletons. Sequencing was performed on peripheral blood. This chain connects TRBV19 to TRBJ1-4, with no clear D. The origin of this receptor is a man aged 55 to 69 with acute or convalescent COVID-19. CDR3 coding DNA: TGTGCCAGTAGTCACTCCAATGAAAAACTGTTTTTT. This gives the protein CASSHSNEKLFF.